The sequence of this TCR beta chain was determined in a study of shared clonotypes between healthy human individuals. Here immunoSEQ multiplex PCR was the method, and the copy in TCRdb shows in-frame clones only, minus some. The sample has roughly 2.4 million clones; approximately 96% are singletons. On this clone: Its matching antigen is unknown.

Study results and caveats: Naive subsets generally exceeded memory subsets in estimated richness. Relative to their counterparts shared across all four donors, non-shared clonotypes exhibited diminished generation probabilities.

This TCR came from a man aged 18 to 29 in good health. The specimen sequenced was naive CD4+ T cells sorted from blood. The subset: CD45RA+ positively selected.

The CDR3 sequence is CASSLAAGGYADTQYF. In nucleotides, the CDR3 is TGTGCCAGCAGCTTAGCAGCCGGGGGTTACGCAGATACGCAGTATTTT. V gene TRBV7-2 combines with J gene TRBJ2-3; D may be TRBD2 (6 bases). The CDR3 is made up of 16 amino acids. From germline, CDR1 is SGHTA and CDR2 FQGNSA. Trimming pared 0 bases from V and 4 bases from J, leaving 14 bases between.